This record concerns one T cell receptor (beta chain) sequence. This entry is derived from a study of blood T cell repertoires in COVID-19. For the study at large: Samples came from the United States, Italy and Spain, spanning acute and convalescent COVID-19. Sources were T cells, B-cell-depleted T cells, or PBMCs; the material itself was cDNA or gDNA.

CDR1 LNHDA and CDR2 SQIVND come from the germline V gene (reference sequence). V was clipped by 3 bases and J by 6 bases; unmatched bases: 2. This CDR3 is built from 14 residues. Authors' data handling: The assay estimated nucleated cells by amplifying reference gene primers. Some clones are missing from TCRdb's copy, which holds only in-frame ones; the method was immunoSEQ multiplex PCR. The V and J calls and clone size were taken over from that table, and D and trimming were inferred from the DNA. The table lists approximately 160,000 clones, approximately 78% of them singletons, with approximately 10% in the top ten.

V usage is TRBV19 and J usage is TRBJ2-1, with 10 bases identical to TRBD2. Specimen: peripheral blood. The TCR comes from a human donor in a cohort sampled during active COVID-19. The DNA of the CDR3 is TGTGCCAGTAGTATGGTAGCGGGAGGCAATGAGCAGTTCTTC. It encodes CASSMVAGGNEQFF. Based on the CDR3 plus reference TRBV19 and TRBJ2-1, the full variable domain is DGGITQSPKYLFRKEGQNVTLSCEQNLNHDAMYWYRQDPGQGLRLIYYSQIVNDFQKGDIAEGYSVSREKKESFPLTVTSAQKNPTAFYLCASSMVAGGNEQFFGPGTRLTVL.